The clone carrying this T cell receptor (beta chain) was counted a few times. No antigen is known for it. The data belong to a study of cytomegalovirus exposure and HLA in healthy donors. Study conclusions and caveats: Most subjects' HLA-A and HLA-B alleles were reportedly predicted from TCR beta sequences. Earlier findings revealed that most TCR beta V segments proved productive either about 87% or about 30% of the time. An assumption of roughly uniform sequencing depth across donors underlay the presence/absence analyses. Among TCR beta chains of equal frequency, HLA-associated ones were more clonally expanded in a later analysis.

Researchers ran the PCR with 60 Vbeta and 13 Jbeta primers. TCRdb's table, derived via immunoSEQ multiplex PCR, lists solely in-frame clones and lacks some. In the table there are roughly 150,000 clones, over 75% of which are singletons. This CDR3 spans 16 amino acids. Germline-derived CDR1 and CDR2 are SGDLS and YYNGEE. The V end was cut by 0 bases, the J end by 4 bases, with 17 bases between. The chain employs TRBV9 and TRBJ2-7; D perhaps matches TRBD2 (7 bases). The sample consisted of PBMCs. The sequence derives from a woman in her twenties or thirties in good health and CMV-seronegative. The DNA of the CDR3 is TGTGCCAGCAGCGTAGCGGGGGGCCCTCCTTCTTACGAGCAGTACTTC. Its translation: CASSVAGGPPSYEQYF.